The entry below describes one T cell receptor beta chain. Its cognate antigen is unknown. This sample was taken from a study of cytomegalovirus exposure and HLA in healthy donors. Findings and caveats of the study: Later analysis revealed greater clonal expansion in HLA-associated TCR beta chains than in equally common others. Serostatus for CMV was the only available immune exposure information.

It was with 60 Vbeta and 13 Jbeta primers that the PCR ran. Assay used: immunoSEQ multiplex PCR; TCRdb lists only in-frame clones, some missing. In all, the sample yields over 100,000 clones. Per the germline V gene, CDR1 is ENHRY and CDR2 is SYGVKD. Unmatched junction bases numbered 3, after V lost 5 bases and J lost 2 bases. The CDR3 consists of 15 residues. The gene calls are TRBV10-3 and TRBJ2-3; 11 bases agree with TRBD2. The clonotype comes from a man between 40 and 49 years old in good health and CMV-seropositive. Sample: PBMCs. CDR3 nucleotides: TGTGCCATCAGTCCGACTAGCGGGATCACAGATACGCAGTATTTT. Residues: CAISPTSGITDTQYF.